These 21 T cell receptor beta chains were all obtained from the same sample, sequenced in a study of shared clonotypes between healthy human individuals (dated by TCRdb to 2018 to 2020). Libraries were prepared through the immunoSEQ multiplex PCR assay. The immuneACCESS repertoire file appears here via TCRdb, limited to in-frame rearrangements. These files lack a portion of the clones; in checked studies, under half of the deficit traces to unresolved V genes, and the cause of the others is not known. The sample table holds about 680,000 clones, of which about 92% were seen once. The ten most abundant clones make up approximately 24% of the sample. CD8 naive samples consisted of CD45RO-negative cells that were positively selected for CCR7, yielding a CD45RA+CCR7+ population without TemRA cells. The sequenced sample consisted of naive CD8+ T cells sorted from blood. The sample's cell subset or site, from its label and the paper: CD45RA+CCR7+. The source is a man aged 25-45 years in good health.

This rearrangement joins TRBV27 to TRBJ2-7; TRBD2 agrees at 8 bases. CDR1 is MNHEY, CDR2 SMNVEV, per germline (reference sequence). The CDR3 extends over 14 amino acids. V was pared by 9 bases and J by 3 bases, with 10 bases of the junction left unmatched. The CDR3 DNA reads TGTGCCAGTAGGCCGGGACTAGACATCTACGAGCAGTACTTC. Protein: CASRPGLDIYEQYF.

The chain links TRBV19 to TRBJ1-5; D remains ambiguous. With 5 bases removed from V and 0 bases from J, the gap between germline ends came to 11 bases. The CDR3 has 15 residues. CDR1 is LNHDA, CDR2 SQIVND, per germline (reference sequence). The DNA for the CDR3 is TGTGCCAGTAGTCTGGATGGCTATAGCAATCAGCCCCAGCATTTT. Translating it yields CASSLDGYSNQPQHF.

The chain has TRBV27 and TRBJ2-7; D not certain. CDR1 is MNHEY, CDR2 SMNVEV, per germline (reference sequence). The germline V and J ends were trimmed by 5 bases and 3 bases, with 14 bases remaining between them. The CDR3 totals 14 residues. The CDR3 DNA is TGTGCCAGCAGTCCGGAACAGTTTGACTACGAGCAGTACTTC. As protein: CASSPEQFDYEQYF.

This rearrangement joins TRBV29-1 to TRBJ2-2; 10 bases match TRBD2. The CDR3 length is 14 residues. Germline lookup yields CDR1 SQVTM and CDR2 ANQGSEA. The V segment lost 4 bases and the J segment 4 bases; nucleotides outside the gene matches: 3. CDR3 region: CSVAASGSTGELFF. The CDR3 DNA follows: TGCAGCGTTGCTGCTAGCGGGAGCACCGGGGAGCTGTTTTTT.

This clone has only a few counts. The chain uses TRBV7-9 and TRBJ1-4; perhaps TRBD1 as D (6 bases). Per the germline V gene, CDR1 is SEHNR and CDR2 is FQNEAQ (reference sequence). The CDR3 has 17 amino acids. V shed 5 bases and J shed 5 bases, with 21 bases lying between them. For the CDR3, the DNA is TGTGCCAGCAGCCCGAGGGGCAGGGGAGTTGCGAATGAAAAACTGTTTTTT. Residues: CASSPRGRGVANEKLFF. Looking up the rest from reference TRBV7-9 and TRBJ1-4 gives the full variable domain: DTGVSQNPRHKITKRGQNVTFRCDPISEHNRLYWYRQTLGQGPEFLTYFQNEAQLEKSRLLSDRFSAERPKGSFSTLEIQRTEQGDSAMYLCASSPRGRGVANEKLFFGSGTQLSVL.

The chain recombines TRBV15 with TRBJ2-1, with 10 bases matching TRBD2. Germline CDR1 reads LNHNV; CDR2 reads YYDKDF (reference sequence). The CDR3 extends over 17 amino acids. With V trimmed by 0 bases and J by 1 base, 3 bases remained unmatched. Here the CDR3 reads CATSRDLAGGSYNEQFF. CDR3 nucleotide sequence: TGTGCCACCAGCAGAGATTTAGCGGGAGGTTCCTACAATGAGCAGTTCTTC.

V usage is TRBV6-1 and J usage is TRBJ2-5, with 9 nucleotides matching TRBD2. The length of the CDR3 is 15 residues. CDR1 is MNHNS and CDR2 is SASEGT in the germline V gene. With V trimmed by 10 bases and J by 4 bases, 13 bases remained unmatched. The CDR3 coding sequence is TGTGCCACCTCCCTACGCGGGAGGGGTGGAGAGACCCAGTACTTC. This codes for CATSLRGRGGETQYF.

About this clone: Other DNA sequences in this specimen translate into the identical CDR3. J is TRBJ2-3 and V is TRBV20-1; no reliable D call. V lost 2 bases and J 6 bases, leaving 3 bases between the germline ends. Germline loops: CDR1 DFQATT, CDR2 SNEGSKA (reference sequence). The length of the CDR3 is 10 residues. The CDR3 here is CSARLDTQYF. In DNA form, the CDR3 reads TGCAGTGCTAGATTGGATACGCAGTATTTT.

This clone appeared once. This chain links TRBV13 with TRBJ2-5; no clear D. Germline V gene lookup returns CDR1 PRHDT and CDR2 FYEKMQ (reference sequence). The CDR3 sequence is 11 residues long. Trimming removed 2 bases from V and 6 bases from J, with 4 bases in between. DNA for the CDR3: TGTGCCAGCAGCTTATCGAAGACCCAGTACTTC. Encoded protein: CASSLSKTQYF.

The rearrangement links TRBV6-4 to TRBJ2-3; D unresolved. CDR1 and CDR2 (germline): MRHNA, SNTAGT. Trimming took 0 bases from V and 8 from J, leaving 9 bases between them. The CDR3 totals 13 residues. The CDR3 here is CASSDSNVLTQYF. The CDR3 DNA reads TGTGCCAGCAGTGACTCGAACGTCCTTACGCAGTATTTT.

The count of this clone is one. The chain uses TRBV5-6 and TRBJ2-7; 8 nucleotides line up with TRBD2. The germline V gene encodes CDR1 SGHDT and CDR2 YYEEEE. This CDR3 has 14 residues. Trimming removed 6 bases from V and 5 bases from J; junction bases left unmatched: 10. CDR3 amino acids: CASKFSGIIDEQYF. Here the CDR3 DNA reads TGTGCCAGCAAATTTAGCGGGATTATAGACGAGCAGTACTTC.

The chain links TRBV30 to TRBJ2-2; no firm D call. The CDR3 runs 13 residues. The germline CDR1 and CDR2 sequences are GTSNPN and SVGIG (reference sequence). The V gene lost 3 bases and the J gene lost 5 bases, with 10 bases spanning the gap. The CDR3 region is CAWSLTGTGELFF. The CDR3 coding sequence is TGTGCCTGGAGCCTTACGGGTACCGGGGAGCTGTTTTTT.

CDR3 nucleotide sequence: TGTGCCAGCAGCCCAGGGACAGGGGGACCAGATACGCAGTATTTT. Translating gives CASSPGTGGPDTQYF. The genes are TRBV9 and TRBJ2-3; TRBD1 aligns across 11 bases. Germline trimming cut 4 bases from V and 4 bases from J; bases unmatched to any gene: 5. Germline CDR1 and CDR2: SGDLS and YYNGEE. This CDR3 region has 15 residues.

This sequence joins TRBV4-3 and TRBJ2-7; perhaps D is TRBD1 or TRBD2 (6 bases each). V lost 0 bases and J lost 4, with 13 bases in between. Germline assignment: CDR1 LGHNA and CDR2 YSLEER. The CDR3 extends over 15 amino acids. The CDR3 DNA reads as TGCGCCAGCAGCCAAGATCAAGGGGGAGGTTACGAGCAGTACTTC. It encodes CASSQDQGGGYEQYF.

J is TRBJ2-5 and V is TRBV28, with TRBD1 as a possible D gene (5 bases). The length of the CDR3 is 15 residues. CDR1 and CDR2 from the germline V gene are MDHEN and SYDVKM. Trimming removed 10 bases from V and 4 bases from J, with 22 bases in between. For the CDR3, the DNA is TGTGCCACCGATTCCTCCAGGGTTTTTGTAGAGACCCAGTACTTC. It is translated as CATDSSRVFVETQYF.

V and J are TRBV27 and TRBJ1-4, with D possibly being TRBD1 (5 bases). Germline-derived CDR1 and CDR2 are MNHEY and SMNVEV (reference sequence). V shed 3 bases and J shed 7 bases, with 12 bases lying between them. The length of the CDR3 is 14 residues. The CDR3 protein is CASSLLGQGEKLFF. The CDR3 DNA is TGTGCCAGCAGTTTGTTGGGGCAGGGTGAAAAACTGTTTTTT.

The V and J genes are TRBV7-9 and TRBJ2-7, with D hard to call. Per germline, CDR1 SEHNR and CDR2 FQNEAQ (reference sequence). This CDR3 spans 18 amino acids. V dropped 3 bases and J dropped 3 bases, with 24 bases sitting between them. CDR3 nucleotide sequence: TGTGCCAGCAGCTTCCCAAACGCCCGGGCCACCTGGGACTACGAGCAGTACTTC. Translation: CASSFPNARATWDYEQYF.

The CDR3 here is CASSSGQGGTEAFF. The CDR3 DNA reads as TGTGCCAGCAGTTCGGGACAGGGGGGGACTGAAGCTTTCTTT. This rearrangement joins TRBV6-5 to TRBJ1-1; TRBD1 agrees at 11 bases. Germline lookup yields CDR1 MNHEY and CDR2 SVGAGI. The CDR3 extends over 14 amino acids. With 4 bases clipped from V and 5 bases from J, the junction kept 3 bases outside the gene matches.

The genes are TRBV19 and TRBJ1-1; the match to TRBD1 covers 7 bases. This CDR3 spans 12 amino acids. J was trimmed by 3 bases and V by 10 bases; bases with no gene match: 5. Germline V lookup: CDR1 LNHDA, CDR2 SQIVND (reference sequence). DNA of the CDR3: TGTGCCACTAAACAGGGGTACACTGAAGCTTTCTTT. Encoded protein: CATKQGYTEAFF.

CDR3 coding DNA: TGTGCCACCCTGGGACGGATTAATGAGCAGTTCTTC. Its protein is CATLGRINEQFF. The rearrangement uses TRBV27 and TRBJ2-1, with D perhaps being TRBD1 or TRBD2 (5 bases each). The V gene's germline CDR1 is MNHEY and CDR2 SMNVEV (reference sequence). This CDR3 comprises 12 residues. Trimming cost V 10 bases and J 7 bases, with 14 bases left between them.

The V call is TRBV2, the J call TRBJ1-1; unclear D gene. Germline CDR1 is SNHLY and CDR2 is FYNNEI. With 10 bases removed from V and 8 bases from J, the gap between germline ends came to 14 bases. This CDR3 has 11 amino acids. The CDR3 spells CAIHEDGEAFF. The DNA of the CDR3 is TGTGCCATTCATGAGGACGGAGAAGCTTTCTTT.